This T cell receptor beta chain was captured in a study of T cell responses to AZD1222 COVID-19 vaccine. Study in general: Pooled samples include second doses given at about 4 or 12 weeks. Study-level results: The donors showed a predominance of white British ancestry and of females, with possible underestimation of clonal diversity. Vaccine-related CD4 TCRs covered spike, predominating at 160-218 and 743-854.

Per the germline V gene, CDR1 is MDHEN and CDR2 is SYDVKM. Trimming took 6 bases from V and 3 from J; bases not matched to a gene: 6. The CDR3 extends over 14 amino acids. The protocol was immunoSEQ multiplex PCR, while the TCRdb copy is restricted to in-frame clones and leaves out a portion. The sample lists roughly 150,000 clones, around nine tenths occurring once. This clone was seen a single time. The antigen remains undetermined. This same CDR3 is encoded by further DNA sequences in the sample. Sequenced here: peripheral blood, sampled on day 0 of AZD1222 vaccination. J is TRBJ1-1 and V is TRBV28; 8 bases match TRBD1. This receptor was taken from an adult in good health. This chain's CDR3 is CASSSGQGDTEAFF. CDR3 DNA sequence: TGTGCCAGCAGCTCCGGACAGGGTGACACTGAAGCTTTCTTT.